A single sample is the source of the 30 T cell receptor beta chains below, sequenced in a study of CD8+ T cells in alopecia areata (dated by TCRdb to the late 2010s). The time point label, read with the paper, signifies: baseline before oral tofacitinib. The library came from the immunoSEQ multiplex PCR assay. RNA was extracted from all samples and reverse transcribed into cDNA as template for TCR sequencing. TCRdb re-hosts the immuneACCESS table, in-frame sequences only. Its copies lack some clones; in the studies checked, an unresolved V gene accounts for under half of them, and the cause for the rest is not known. Recorded for this sample are more than 100,000 clones; roughly 54% of them occurred a single time. The leading ten clones occupy 4.5% of the sample. The sample was CD4+ T cells sorted from blood, taken at week 0. The receptors were gathered from a human donor with alopecia areata.

The rearrangement uses TRBV6-1 and TRBJ1-5, with D maybe TRBD1 (5 bases). This CDR3 comprises 13 residues. Trimming removed 10 bases at V and 0 bases at J, with 10 bases between. Germline values: CDR1 MNHNS, CDR2 SASEGT. CDR3 amino acids: CATQVYSNQPQHF. The CDR3 DNA sequence: TGTGCCACACAGGTCTATAGCAATCAGCCCCAGCATTTT.

The V gene is TRBV29-1, the J gene TRBJ2-3; possibly TRBD1 for D (5 bases). This CDR3 contains 14 residues. Per germline, CDR1 SQVTM and CDR2 ANQGSEA. V lost 5 bases to trimming and J lost 0 bases, with 12 bases between them. The CDR3 coding sequence is TGCAGCGTTAAATGGACACGAAGCACAGATACGCAGTATTTT. This translates into CSVKWTRSTDTQYF.

This clone appeared a few times. The chain is built from TRBV10-3 and TRBJ2-3; D possibly corresponds to TRBD1 (6 bases). In germline, CDR1 is ENHRY, CDR2 SYGVKD. V lost 6 bases and J 0 bases, leaving 22 bases between the germline ends. The CDR3 loop spans 18 amino acids. CDR3 coding DNA: TGTGCCATCAGCCCGGGACAATCGGTTGGGGTTAGCACAGATACGCAGTATTTT. Translating it yields CAISPGQSVGVSTDTQYF.

This chain links TRBV4-1 with TRBJ2-1; 13 bases map to TRBD2. Trimming cost V 4 bases and J 8 bases; bases outside gene matches: 11. The V gene's germline CDR1 is MGHRA and CDR2 YSYEKL. The CDR3 sequence is 17 residues long. The CDR3 DNA reads TGCGCCAGCAGCCTCCGGACTAGCGGGAGTGTGAAGGATGAGCAGTTCTTC. It codes for CASSLRTSGSVKDEQFF.

The V and J genes are TRBV12-5 and TRBJ2-3; TRBD1 aligns across 7 bases. Per the germline V gene, CDR1 is LGHNT and CDR2 is FRNRAP. CDR3 size: 16 residues. V trimming: 5 bases; J trimming: 0 bases; junction bases outside the gene matches: 8. The CDR3 is CASGPGTASSTDTQYF. CDR3 DNA sequence: TGTGCTAGTGGTCCGGGGACAGCCTCTAGCACAGATACGCAGTATTTT.

V is TRBV6-6 and J is TRBJ1-4, with D perhaps TRBD1 (5 bases). CDR1 MNHNY and CDR2 SVGAGI come from the germline V gene (reference sequence). Trimming pared 4 bases from V and 5 bases from J, leaving 11 bases between. This CDR3 contains 14 residues. The chain's CDR3 is CASSLRGSNEKLFF. CDR3 coding DNA: TGTGCCAGCAGTTTGCGGGGGTCGAATGAAAAACTGTTTTTT.

Only a few counts were recorded for this clone. The rearrangement links TRBV14 to TRBJ1-1; the D gene is possibly TRBD1 (6 bases). The CDR3 has 13 residues. CDR1 is SGHDN, CDR2 FVKESK, per germline. The germline V and J ends were trimmed by 4 bases and 5 bases, with 11 bases remaining between them. The CDR3 sequence is CASSRSRGTEAFF. CDR3 in DNA: TGTGCCAGCAGCCGTAGCAGGGGAACTGAAGCTTTCTTT.

The chain joins TRBV10-3 to TRBJ2-1, with TRBD2 matching over 7 bases. V shed 0 bases and J 7 bases; nucleotides not matched to a gene: 3. The CDR3 runs to 14 residues. The V gene's germline CDR1 is ENHRY and CDR2 SYGVKD. DNA of the CDR3: TGTGCCATCAGTGAGTCTTTCGGGGGGAATGAGCAGTTCTTC. It specifies CAISESFGGNEQFF.

This clone has only one observation. The chain recombines TRBV7-9 with TRBJ2-5; perhaps TRBD2 as D (5 bases). Gene TRBJ2-7 matches the end of the DNA better, so the J call may be wrong. The CDR3 runs 14 residues. CDR1 and CDR2 (germline): SEHNR, FQNEAQ (reference sequence). CDR3 residues: CASSPGNRLYEQYF. The CDR3 nucleotides read TGTGCCAGCAGCCCCGGGAATCGACTCTACGAGCAGTACTTC.

V and J are TRBV6-1 and TRBJ1-2, with D possibly TRBD1 on 5 matching bases. The ends were cut back, 0 bases at V and 7 bases at J, with 9 bases in the middle. Germline V gene sequence: CDR1 MNHNS, CDR2 SASEGT. This CDR3 spans 13 amino acids. In nucleotides, the CDR3 is TGTGCCAGCAGTGAAGCTAGGGGTGGTGGCTACACCTTC. Its protein is CASSEARGGGYTF.

There are a few counts of this clone. V gene TRBV5-1 combines with J gene TRBJ2-1, with D possibly TRBD1 on 5 matching bases. The CDR3 runs to 13 residues. The V gene lost 0 bases and the J gene lost 8 bases, with 9 bases spanning the gap. Germline V lookup: CDR1 SGHRS, CDR2 YFSETQ. CDR3 region: CASSLAGFDEQFF. The CDR3 bases are TGCGCCAGCAGCTTGGCAGGGTTCGATGAGCAGTTCTTC.

V gene TRBV5-1 combines with J gene TRBJ2-7; perhaps D is TRBD1 or TRBD2 (5 bases each). The V and J ends lost 0 bases and 5 bases respectively, with 12 bases between them. The length of the CDR3 is 14 residues. CDR1 SGHRS and CDR2 YFSETQ come from the germline V gene. CDR3 loop: CASSLGQGVNEQYF. DNA for the CDR3: TGCGCCAGCAGCTTGGGGCAGGGAGTTAACGAGCAGTACTTC.

This clone was detected ten times or more. The chain has TRBV5-1 and TRBJ2-7, with D possibly matching TRBD2 (5 bases). CDR1 and CDR2 from the germline V gene are SGHRS and YFSETQ. This CDR3 is built from 14 residues. Between the trimmed V and J ends, which lost 0 bases and 7 bases, there was a span of 14 bases. CDR3 bases: TGCGCCAGCAGCTTGGTCTTAAGCGGTGAGGAGCAGTACTTC. This gives the protein CASSLVLSGEEQYF.

This clone was recorded at least ten times. This chain joins TRBV4-3 and TRBJ2-5; 10 bases align to TRBD2. The CDR3 loop spans 14 amino acids. The J segment lost 12 bases and the V segment lost 1 base, leaving 8 bases of the junction unmatched. Germline CDR1 reads LGHNA; CDR2 reads YSLEER. This CDR3 is CASSQVNSGGQKYF. The DNA for the CDR3 is TGCGCCAGCAGCCAAGTTAATAGCGGGGGGCAAAAGTACTTC.

This clone was detected a few times. The CDR3 nucleotides read TGTGCCAGCAGCAACCGGGACGGGGCCTACGAGCAGTACTTC. Protein: CASSNRDGAYEQYF. The rearrangement joins TRBV7-6 to TRBJ2-7, with D perhaps matching TRBD1 or TRBD2 (5 bases each). V gave up 5 bases and J gave up 2 bases, with 13 bases separating them. CDR1 SGHVS and CDR2 FNYEAQ come from the germline V gene. The CDR3 extends over 14 amino acids.

The chain recombines TRBV6-1 with TRBJ1-4; D unresolved. Germline CDR1 MNHNS, CDR2 SASEGT. CDR3 size: 15 residues. The V end was cut by 1 base, the J end by 5 bases, with 11 bases between. CDR3 protein: CASSEGRAENEKLFF. The DNA for the CDR3 is TGTGCCAGCAGTGAAGGACGGGCAGAGAATGAAAAACTGTTTTTT.

V usage is TRBV7-2 and J usage is TRBJ2-2; D is perhaps TRBD2 (6 bases). The germline gives CDR1 SGHTA, CDR2 FQGNSA. CDR3 length: 13 residues. CDR3 protein: CAGGSRWAGELFF. The CDR3 nucleotides read TGTGCTGGGGGGAGTAGGTGGGCCGGGGAGCTGTTTTTT.

This clone showed up just a few times. The rearrangement links TRBV7-7 to TRBJ2-7; TRBD2 aligns across 7 bases. From germline, CDR1 is SSHAT and CDR2 FNYEAQ (reference sequence). The CDR3 consists of 13 residues. V gave up 1 base and J gave up 6 bases; unmatched junction bases: 3. The CDR3 loop reads CASSLDPGGEQYF. DNA of the CDR3: TGTGCCAGCAGCTTAGATCCGGGGGGCGAGCAGTACTTC.

The chain recombines TRBV7-2 with TRBJ2-7; D tentatively reads TRBD1 or TRBD2 (6 bases each). This CDR3 has 14 amino acids. Germline V gives CDR1 SGHTA, CDR2 FQGNSA. V was shortened by 3 bases and J by 3 bases, with 12 bases between the two germline ends. CDR3 DNA sequence: TGTGCCAGCAGCTTTCAACAGGGACTCTACGAGCAGTACTTC. This translates into CASSFQQGLYEQYF.

The CDR3 DNA reads TGCGCCAGCAGACCGGACCTTTTTTACATGAACACTGAAGCTTTCTTT. It specifies CASRPDLFYMNTEAFF. The V call is TRBV5-1, the J call TRBJ1-1, with unresolved D. V lost 5 bases and J 0 bases, leaving 17 bases between the germline ends. Per the germline V gene, CDR1 is SGHRS and CDR2 is YFSETQ. The CDR3 length is 16 residues. Complete variable domain (other parts from reference TRBV5-1 and TRBJ1-1): KAGVTQTPRYLIKTRGQQVTLSCSPISGHRSVSWYQQTPGQGLQFLFEYFSETQRNKGNFPGRFSGRQFSNSRSEMNVSTLELGDSALYLCASRPDLFYMNTEAFFGQGTRLTVV.

The chain uses TRBV6-5 and TRBJ1-2; 7 bases fit TRBD1. CDR1 and CDR2 (germline): MNHEY, SVGAGI. With V trimmed by 6 bases and J by 8 bases, 15 bases remained unmatched. The CDR3 consists of 15 residues. The CDR3 DNA sequence: TGTGCCAGCAGCAGACAGGGAACCCCCGCTAGCGGCTACACCTTC. It translates to CASSRQGTPASGYTF.

This clone was detected only a few times. V and J are TRBV5-1 and TRBJ1-1; TRBD1 matches at 7 bases. The ends lost 4 bases at V and 2 bases at J; junction bases unmatched: 8. Germline CDR1 SGHRS, CDR2 YFSETQ. This CDR3 has 15 residues. CDR3 protein: CASSAVWDSNTEAFF. For the CDR3, the DNA is TGCGCCAGCAGCGCCGTCTGGGACAGCAACACTGAAGCTTTCTTT.

V usage is TRBV4-1 and J usage is TRBJ2-1, with 7 bases identical to TRBD1. Germline-derived CDR1 and CDR2 are MGHRA and YSYEKL. Trimming at V came to 2 bases and at J to 8 bases, leaving 6 bases not matched to a gene. This CDR3 contains 14 residues. The CDR3 DNA reads as TGCGCCAGCAGCCAAACACAGGGGTTCTATGAGCAGTTCTTC. Protein product: CASSQTQGFYEQFF.

The V gene is TRBV19, the J gene TRBJ1-1, with 7 bases aligning to TRBD1. There are 11 residues in the CDR3. The J segment lost 7 bases and the V segment lost 6 bases, leaving 2 bases of the junction unmatched. Germline CDR1 is LNHDA and CDR2 is SQIVND (reference sequence). The CDR3 DNA is TGTGCCAGTAGAGGGGGCGGTGAAGCTTTCTTT. Translated: CASRGGGEAFF.

This sequence joins TRBV2 and TRBJ2-7; 8 positions agree with TRBD2. CDR3 length: 14 residues. Trimming at V came to 7 bases and at J to 5 bases, leaving 10 bases not matched to a gene. The germline V gene encodes CDR1 SNHLY and CDR2 FYNNEI. CDR3 in amino acids: CASNERELSHEQYF. CDR3 in DNA: TGTGCCAGCAATGAGCGGGAGCTTTCCCACGAGCAGTACTTC. Full variable domain (remainder filled in from reference TRBV2 and TRBJ2-7): EPEVTQTPSHQVTQMGQEVILRCVPISNHLYFYWYRQILGQKVEFLVSFYNNEISEKSEIFDDQFSVERPDGSNFTLKIRSTKLEDSAMYFCASNERELSHEQYFGPGTRLTVT.

The chain joins TRBV2 to TRBJ1-1, with D uncertain. The CDR3 sequence is 14 residues long. In germline, CDR1 is SNHLY, CDR2 FYNNEI. Trimming left V 7 bases short and J 2 bases short, with 14 bases between. DNA of the CDR3: TGTGCCAGCATCACCGGGCAACTTAACACTGAAGCTTTCTTT. Its translation: CASITGQLNTEAFF.

V gene TRBV19 combines with J gene TRBJ1-3, with a weak D call TRBD1 (5 bases). Germline CDR1 and CDR2: LNHDA and SQIVND (reference sequence). Trimming removed 5 bases at V and 3 bases at J, with 11 bases between. The CDR3 runs 14 residues. The CDR3 loop reads CASSRTSGGNTIYF. The CDR3 coding sequence is TGTGCCAGTAGTCGGACAAGCGGTGGAAACACCATATATTTT.

This sequence joins TRBV15 and TRBJ2-7; the D is unclear. The CDR3 consists of 12 residues. Trimming left V 1 base short and J 4 bases short, with 5 bases between. Per the germline V gene, CDR1 is LNHNV and CDR2 is YYDKDF (reference sequence). Written as DNA, the CDR3 is TGTGCCACCAGCAGAGTGGGTTACGAGCAGTACTTC. This gives the protein CATSRVGYEQYF.

J is TRBJ2-1 and V is TRBV5-1; 10 bases agree with TRBD2. CDR1 and CDR2 (germline): SGHRS, YFSETQ. With V trimmed by 0 bases and J by 4 bases, 7 bases remained unmatched. This CDR3 is built from 17 residues. CDR3 protein: CASSLATAGGPYNEQFF. In DNA, the CDR3 is TGCGCCAGCAGCTTGGCCACAGCGGGGGGGCCTTACAATGAGCAGTTCTTC.

This chain links TRBV5-1 with TRBJ2-1, with D possibly TRBD1 on 6 matching bases. The length of the CDR3 is 15 residues. Trimming stripped 5 bases from V and 6 bases from J, with 18 bases between. Germline V gives CDR1 SGHRS, CDR2 YFSETQ. DNA of the CDR3: TGCGCCAGCAGAACCGGGACACAGTTGATCAATGAGCAGTTCTTC. Translating it yields CASRTGTQLINEQFF.